The clone carrying this TCR beta chain was observed a handful of times. The antigen is not known. A second roughly 6 to 12 cycle PCR used barcoded and J-beta primers. Sequencing of every sample gave 3 million or more CDR3-containing paired-end reads. Each CDR3 protein gets one entry after TCRdb re-called the 5' RACE reads with MiXCR. The sample lists about 1,000,000 distinct CDR3 sequences, 45% seen once, with approximately 19% in the top ten. The data were obtained in a study of blood T cells in healthy people across ages. Study findings and constraints: Samples with more naive T cells showed higher observed beta diversity. Donor CMV status, an unknown factor, possibly confounded changes in expanded clonotypes. Because sorting was not performed, PBMCs prevented conclusive naive versus antigen-experienced comparison.

The receptor comes from a woman aged 60-75 years in good health. Sample: blood.

Written as DNA, the CDR3 is TGTGCCAGCAGCCCGGGGACGACAATGGGGACTGAAGCTTTCTTT. It codes for CASSPGTTMGTEAFF. This chain links TRBV9 with TRBJ1-1; a possible D gene is TRBD1 (5 bases). Per germline, CDR1 SGDLS and CDR2 YYNGEE. This CDR3 comprises 15 residues. V was trimmed by 4 bases and J by 5 bases, leaving 18 bases between them.